The entry that follows covers one TCR beta chain sequence. Its antigen specificity is not known. No clone much larger than this one lies a single base away; base qualities are absent. Relative to germline, V is missing 7 bases and J is missing 6 bases, with 5 bases of the junction outside any gene match. Looking up the germline V gene yields CDR1 MNHNS and CDR2 SASEGT. Reading from cysteine to phenylalanine, the CDR3 counts 13 amino acids. CDR3 DNA only is kept here, 39 bases in frame from base 1. Normal lung samples came from the same patient and were non-adjacent lung tissue collected as far from the tumour as possible, with a minimum distance of 3 cm. From frozen aliquots of unsorted single-cell suspensions, genomic DNA was isolated using the QIAamp DNA kit. Tissues were received within 2 hours of resection and were immediately processed into single-cell suspensions. Tissue was broken up mechanically, digested enzymatically with DNase I, collagenase I and hyaluronidase for under 35 minutes at 37 degrees C, and then filtered and RBC-lysed.

This sample stems from a study of immune cell composition in non-small cell lung cancer (dated by TCRdb to between 2016 and 2019). Turning to the overall study: To assign histologic subtype, which was mostly lung adenocarcinoma or squamous cell carcinoma, H&E was combined with p63, CK5, Napsin A and TTF-1 immunohistochemistry. A handful of tumour specimens with TCR-beta data were rare histological subtypes and were excluded from the subtype comparisons. Supplementary cohort #1, under twelve lung adenocarcinoma cases, had paired tumour/lung TCR-beta sequencing and TIL populations generated to assess tumour reactivity. TCR-beta sequencing (Adaptive Biotechnologies) was performed on some 37 paired NSCLC tumour and non-adjacent lung specimens plus 26 tumour-only specimens. Overall study outcomes, separate from this receptor: Nearly half of NSCLC cases had tumour-associated clones >0.5%, found in 33% of adenocarcinomas compared with more than 65% of squamous carcinomas. The reactivity cohort contained only roughly 9 cases, and the tumour-reactive clones were not shown to have sequences in common with the dominant in vivo tumour-associated clones. In 10 adenocarcinoma cases, maximal tumour-associated clone frequency correlated strongly with TIL tumour reactivity, whereas overall clonality did not. No significant correlation was found between smoking pack-years and tumour TCR-beta clonality.

A two-step multiplex PCR amplified TCR-beta CDR3 regions from genomic DNA, and the second step of the PCR added Illumina-compatible adaptors. TCR-beta immunosequencing was performed on an Illumina platform as a commercial immunoSEQ service. On the authors' methods: Repertoires were summarised by productive clonality and by Top 10 Clones, defined as the percentage of T-cell templates derived from the ten most frequent sequences. Productive clonality ranged from 0 to 1, with 1 indicating a monoclonal population. Tumour-associated clones, identified using log10 scatter plots, were defined as sequences that made up at least 0.1% of tumour T-cell templates and were not found in the matched non-adjacent lung. Student's t-tests were used for two-group comparisons, ANOVA for comparisons across stages, and linear regression for relationships, with analyses done in GraphPad Prism7 and R. In its TCRdb copy, this immuneACCESS table keeps in-frame sequences only and misses some clones. Where compared with another copy, unresolved V genes explain less than half of these, and the others have no known cause. The V and J calls and clone size were taken over from that table, and D and trimming were inferred from the DNA. The table for this sample lists about 6,600 clones; 82% of them were counted only once. Jointly, the top ten make up 7% to 10% of the sample.

This sequence was found in a human donor with non-small cell lung cancer. The sequencing sample was made of non-adjacent lung tissue. The chain is encoded by TRBV6-1 joined to TRBJ1-5; 8 bases in the junction line up with TRBD1. The CDR3 has the sequence CASIRTGRQPQHF. The DNA reads as follows: TGTGCCAGCATCCGGACAGGGCGTCAGCCCCAGCATTTT.